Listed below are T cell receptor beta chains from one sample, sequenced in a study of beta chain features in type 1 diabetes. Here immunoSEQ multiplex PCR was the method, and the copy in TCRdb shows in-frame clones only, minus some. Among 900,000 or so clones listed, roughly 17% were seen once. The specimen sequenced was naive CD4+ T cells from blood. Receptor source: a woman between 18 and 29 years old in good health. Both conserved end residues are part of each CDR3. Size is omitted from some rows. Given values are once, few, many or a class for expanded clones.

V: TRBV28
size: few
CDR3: CASSLILPGDHYGYTF

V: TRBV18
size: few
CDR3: CASSPTAGYTDTQYF

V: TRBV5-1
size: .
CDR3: CASSQVLRGSYEQYF

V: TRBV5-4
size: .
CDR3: CASSPGLSSYEQYF

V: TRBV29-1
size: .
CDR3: CSVATGTGTYGYTF

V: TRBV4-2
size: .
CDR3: CASSQDGWLAKDTQYF

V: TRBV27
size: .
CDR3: CASRPGRIGYGYTF

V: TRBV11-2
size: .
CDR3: CASSLDSASGFQFF

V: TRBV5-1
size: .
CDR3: CASSLRTGPNEKLFF

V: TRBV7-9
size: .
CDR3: CASSLGTSGDGAIF

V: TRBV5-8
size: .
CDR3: CASSLEGGYNEQFF

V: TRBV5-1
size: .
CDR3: CASRTGTSGARETRYF

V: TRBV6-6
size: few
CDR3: CASSYRPTGVGEKLFF

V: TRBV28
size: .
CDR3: CASSFSWHSDPSKGGYTF

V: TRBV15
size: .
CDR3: CATSRVLGAREQYF

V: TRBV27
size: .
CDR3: CASSRGSSYNEQFF

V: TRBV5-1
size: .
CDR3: CASNVQGRSYEQYF

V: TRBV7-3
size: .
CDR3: CASSQLGSDTQYF

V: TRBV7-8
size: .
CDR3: CASSLRRQTVEKLFF

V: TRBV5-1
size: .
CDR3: CASSSPQVGRSSYEQYF

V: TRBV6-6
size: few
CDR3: CASRDTGLGANVLTF

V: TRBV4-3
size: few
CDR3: CASSQRVGELFF

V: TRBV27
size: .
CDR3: CASSVGSTDTQYF

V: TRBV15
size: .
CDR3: CATSRDNGPTDSNQPQHF

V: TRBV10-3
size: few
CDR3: CATGSTLNEQFF

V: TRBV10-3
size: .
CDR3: CAISAQARVEDTQYF

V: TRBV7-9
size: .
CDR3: CASSSRGGDEKLFF

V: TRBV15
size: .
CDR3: CATSRDSSSYEQYF

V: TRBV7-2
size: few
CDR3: CASSYLLVTHEQYF

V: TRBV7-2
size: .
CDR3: CASSRQGSTGGTEAFF

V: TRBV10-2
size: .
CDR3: CASSVVQGDANYGYTF

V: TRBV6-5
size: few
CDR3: CASTGNYEQYF

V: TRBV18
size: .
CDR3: CASSPLGTSGSDEQFF

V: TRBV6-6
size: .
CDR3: CASSYHTGVNQPQHF

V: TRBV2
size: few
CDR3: CASSDGLAEYNEQFF

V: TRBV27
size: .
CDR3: CASGKVTDTQYF

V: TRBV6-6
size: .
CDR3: CASSYGQVHEQYF

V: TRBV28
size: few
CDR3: CASHAGGGYNEQFF

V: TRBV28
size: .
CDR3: CASSFPGPSYEQYF

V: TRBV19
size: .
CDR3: CASSITGQVYGYTF

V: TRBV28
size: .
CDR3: CASSSEGWRGNQPQHF

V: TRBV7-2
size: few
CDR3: CASSFGLRGGSTDTQYF